This T cell receptor (beta chain) was observed in a study of blood T cell repertoires in COVID-19. Study background: Recovery among Cohort 3 donors was established by two negative PCRs, clearance, or symptom resolution. From T cells, B-cell-depleted T cells, or PBMCs came the material, which was cDNA or gDNA.

The trim removed 2 bases at V and 3 bases at J, leaving 3 bases unmatched. Germline V lookup: CDR1 LGHNA, CDR2 YNFKEQ. This CDR3 comprises 15 residues. TCRdb's copy holds only in-frame clones and misses some; the assay was immunoSEQ multiplex PCR. Of hundreds of thousands of clones listed, about 88% are singletons. The sequenced material came from PBMCs or T cells enriched from blood (not recorded which). The chain links TRBV4-2 to TRBJ2-7, with 11 bases matching TRBD2. The source is a woman in her sixties in a cohort exposed to, infected with or recovered from COVID-19 (not recorded which). The CDR3 sequence: CASSQTGTSGYEQYF. Written as DNA, the CDR3 is TGTGCCAGCAGCCAAACCGGGACTAGCGGCTACGAGCAGTACTTC.